This TCR beta chain stems from a study of blood T cell repertoires in COVID-19. Study background: The study counted Cohort 3 donors as recovered given two negative PCRs, clearance, or symptom resolution. Nucleic acid was either cDNA or gDNA, and it came from T cells, B-cell-depleted T cells, or PBMCs.

This table comes from immunoSEQ multiplex PCR, and its TCRdb copy is limited to in-frame clones, with some not included. Seen here are 200,000 to 250,000 clones, roughly 90% observed once, and the top ten hold roughly 3.3%. CDR1 is SGDLS and CDR2 is YYNGEE in the germline V gene. With 4 bases removed from V and 7 bases from J, the gap between germline ends came to 23 bases. The CDR3 has 16 residues. Participants were placed into cohorts based on the clinical history they reported. Material: PBMCs or T cells enriched from blood (not recorded which). This TCR came from a woman between 50 and 59 years old in a cohort exposed to, infected with or recovered from COVID-19 (not recorded which). The chain links TRBV9 to TRBJ1-2; D is uncertain. CDR3 coding DNA: TGTGCCAGCAGCTTACGGAGCCTCCCGCTATATGGTGGCTACACCTTC. This encodes CASSLRSLPLYGGYTF. The variable domain in full, with the rest retrieved from reference TRBV9 and TRBJ1-2, is DSGVTQTPKHLITATGQRVTLRCSPRSGDLSVYWYQQSLDQGLQFLIQYYNGEERAKGNILERFSAQQFPDLHSELNLSSLELGDSALYFCASSLRSLPLYGGYTFGSGTRLTVV.